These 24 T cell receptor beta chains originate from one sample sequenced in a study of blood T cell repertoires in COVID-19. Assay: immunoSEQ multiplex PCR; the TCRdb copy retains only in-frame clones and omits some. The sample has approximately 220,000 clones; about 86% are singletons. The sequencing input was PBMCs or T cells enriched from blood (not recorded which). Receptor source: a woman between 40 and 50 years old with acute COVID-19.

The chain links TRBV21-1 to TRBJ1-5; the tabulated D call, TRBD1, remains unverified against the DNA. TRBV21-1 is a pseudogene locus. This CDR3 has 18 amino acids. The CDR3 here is CASSRTIRDRGWGQPQHF. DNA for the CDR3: TGTGCCAGCAGCAGAACAATCCGGGACAGGGGTTGGGGTCAGCCCCAGCATTTT.

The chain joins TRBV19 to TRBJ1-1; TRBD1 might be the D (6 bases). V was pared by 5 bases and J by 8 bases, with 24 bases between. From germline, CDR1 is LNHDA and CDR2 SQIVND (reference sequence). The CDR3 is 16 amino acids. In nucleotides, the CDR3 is TGTGCCAGTAGTGCCTTAGGGGACAACTCCGGCCGCGAAGCTTTCTTT. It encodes CASSALGDNSGREAFF. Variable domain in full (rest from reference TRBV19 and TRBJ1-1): DGGITQSPKYLFRKEGQNVTLSCEQNLNHDAMYWYRQDPGQGLRLIYYSQIVNDFQKGDIAEGYSVSREKKESFPLTVTSAQKNPTAFYLCASSALGDNSGREAFFGQGTRLTVV.

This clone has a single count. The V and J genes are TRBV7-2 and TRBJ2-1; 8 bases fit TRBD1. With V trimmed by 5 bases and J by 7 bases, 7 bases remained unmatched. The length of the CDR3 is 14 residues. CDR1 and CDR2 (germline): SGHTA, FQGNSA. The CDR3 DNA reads TGTGCCAGCAGCCCTGGACAGGGTTGGAATGAGCAGTTCTTC. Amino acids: CASSPGQGWNEQFF. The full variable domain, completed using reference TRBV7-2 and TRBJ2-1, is GAGVSQSPSNKVTEKGKDVELRCDPISGHTALYWYRQSLGQGLEFLIYFQGNSAPDKSGLPSDRFSAERTGGSVSTLTIQRTQQEDSAVYLCASSPGQGWNEQFFGPGTRLTVL.

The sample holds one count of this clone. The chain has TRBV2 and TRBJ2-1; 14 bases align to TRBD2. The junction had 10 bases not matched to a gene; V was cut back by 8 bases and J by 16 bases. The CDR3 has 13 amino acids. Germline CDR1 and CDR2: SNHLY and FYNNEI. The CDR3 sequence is CASLGLAGGPVFF. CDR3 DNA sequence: TGTGCCAGCTTAGGACTAGCGGGAGGTCCCGTCTTCTTC. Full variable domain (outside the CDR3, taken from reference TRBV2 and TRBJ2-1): EPEVTQTPSHQVTQMGQEVILRCVPISNHLYFYWYRQILGQKVEFLVSFYNNEISEKSEIFDDQFSVERPDGSNFTLKIRSTKLEDSAMYFCASLGLAGGPVFFGPGTRLTVL.

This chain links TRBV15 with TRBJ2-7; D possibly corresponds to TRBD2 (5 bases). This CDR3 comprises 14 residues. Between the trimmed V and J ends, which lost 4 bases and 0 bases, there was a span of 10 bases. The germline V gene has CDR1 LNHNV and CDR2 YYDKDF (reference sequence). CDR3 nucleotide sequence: TGTGCCACCAGCATCCGACGGGACTCCTACGAGCAGTACTTC. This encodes CATSIRRDSYEQYF.

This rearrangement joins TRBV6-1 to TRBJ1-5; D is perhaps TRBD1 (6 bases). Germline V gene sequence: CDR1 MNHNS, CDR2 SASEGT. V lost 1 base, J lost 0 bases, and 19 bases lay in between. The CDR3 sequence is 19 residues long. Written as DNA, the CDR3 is TGTGCCAGCAGTGAAGATTTTACAGGGCCGGGGTATAGCAATCAGCCCCAGCATTTT. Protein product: CASSEDFTGPGYSNQPQHF.

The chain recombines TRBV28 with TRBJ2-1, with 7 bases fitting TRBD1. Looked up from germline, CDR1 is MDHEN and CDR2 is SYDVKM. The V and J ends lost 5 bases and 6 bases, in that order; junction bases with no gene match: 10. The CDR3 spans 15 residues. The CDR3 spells CASSGVRQGINEQFF. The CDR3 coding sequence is TGTGCCAGCAGTGGGGTTCGACAGGGTATCAATGAGCAGTTCTTC.

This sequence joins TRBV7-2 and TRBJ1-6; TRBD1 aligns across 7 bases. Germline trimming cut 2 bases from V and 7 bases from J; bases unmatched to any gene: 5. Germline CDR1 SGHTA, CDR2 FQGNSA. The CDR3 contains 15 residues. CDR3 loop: CASSLTGAVNSPLHF. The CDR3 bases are TGTGCCAGCAGCTTAACAGGGGCCGTAAATTCACCCCTCCACTTT.

CDR3 coding DNA: TGTGCCAGCAGCTTGAGGGACAGGGACGAAGCTTTCTTT. Amino acid sequence: CASSLRDRDEAFF. V gene TRBV5-8 combines with J gene TRBJ1-1; 9 bases line up with TRBD1. The J segment lost 8 bases and the V segment lost 1 base, leaving 3 bases of the junction unmatched. This CDR3 region has 13 residues. Germline-derived CDR1 and CDR2 are SGHTS and YDEGEE. Full variable domain (remainder filled in from reference TRBV5-8 and TRBJ1-1): EAGVTQSPTHLIKTRGQQATLRCSPISGHTSVYWYQQALGLGLQFLLWYDEGEERNRGNFPPRFSGRQFPNYSSELNVNALELEDSALYLCASSLRDRDEAFFGQGTRLTVV.

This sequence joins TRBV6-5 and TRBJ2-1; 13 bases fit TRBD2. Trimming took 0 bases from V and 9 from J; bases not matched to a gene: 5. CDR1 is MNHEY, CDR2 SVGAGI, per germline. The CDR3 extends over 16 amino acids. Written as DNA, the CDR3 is TGTGCCAGCAGTTACTCTGGGACTAGCGGGAAAGGTGAGCAGTTCTTC. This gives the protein CASSYSGTSGKGEQFF.

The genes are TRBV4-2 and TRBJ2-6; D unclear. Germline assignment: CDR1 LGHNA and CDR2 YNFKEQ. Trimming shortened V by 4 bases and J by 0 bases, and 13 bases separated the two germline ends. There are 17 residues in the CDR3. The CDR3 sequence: CASSRATQNSGANVLTF. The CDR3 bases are TGTGCCAGCAGCCGCGCCACCCAAAACTCTGGGGCCAACGTCCTGACTTTC.

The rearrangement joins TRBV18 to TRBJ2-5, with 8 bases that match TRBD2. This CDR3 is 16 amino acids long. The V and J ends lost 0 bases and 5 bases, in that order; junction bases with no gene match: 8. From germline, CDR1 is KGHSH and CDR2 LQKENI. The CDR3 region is CASSPPLREGRETQYF. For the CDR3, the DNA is TGTGCCAGCTCACCACCCCTCCGGGAGGGCCGGGAGACCCAGTACTTC.

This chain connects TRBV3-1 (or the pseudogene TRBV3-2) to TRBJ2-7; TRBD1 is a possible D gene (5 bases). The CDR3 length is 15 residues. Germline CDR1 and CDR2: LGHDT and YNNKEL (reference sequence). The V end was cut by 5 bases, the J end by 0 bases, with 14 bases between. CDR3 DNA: TGTGCCAGCAGCAAAAGGGGCGGAATCTCCTACGAGCAGTACTTC. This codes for CASSKRGGISYEQYF.

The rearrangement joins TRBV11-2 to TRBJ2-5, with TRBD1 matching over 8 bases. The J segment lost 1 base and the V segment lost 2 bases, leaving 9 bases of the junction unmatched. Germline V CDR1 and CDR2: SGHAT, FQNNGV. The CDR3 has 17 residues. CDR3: CASSLWGTGNTQETQYF. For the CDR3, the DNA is TGTGCCAGCAGCTTATGGGGGACAGGCAACACCCAAGAGACCCAGTACTTC.

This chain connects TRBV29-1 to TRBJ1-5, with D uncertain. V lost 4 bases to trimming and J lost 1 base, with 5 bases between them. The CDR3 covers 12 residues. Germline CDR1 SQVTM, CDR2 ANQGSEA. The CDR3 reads CSVGQSNQPQHF. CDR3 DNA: TGCAGCGTTGGTCAGAGCAATCAGCCCCAGCATTTT.

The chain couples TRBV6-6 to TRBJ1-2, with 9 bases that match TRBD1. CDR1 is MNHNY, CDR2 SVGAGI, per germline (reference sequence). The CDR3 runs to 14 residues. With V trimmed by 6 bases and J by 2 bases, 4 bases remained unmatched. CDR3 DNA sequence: TGTGCCAGCAGACCCGGACAGGGGAACTATGGCTACACCTTC. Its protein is CASRPGQGNYGYTF.

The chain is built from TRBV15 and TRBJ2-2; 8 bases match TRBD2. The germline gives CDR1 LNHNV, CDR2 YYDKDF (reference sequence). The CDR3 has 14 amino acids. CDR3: CATGGSANTGELFF. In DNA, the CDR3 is TGTGCTACGGGGGGGTCCGCGAACACCGGGGAGCTGTTTTTT.

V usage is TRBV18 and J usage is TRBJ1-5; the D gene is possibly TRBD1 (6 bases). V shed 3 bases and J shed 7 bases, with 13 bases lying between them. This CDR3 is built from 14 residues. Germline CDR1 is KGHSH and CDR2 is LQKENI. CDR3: CASSPDLGAQPQHF. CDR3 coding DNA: TGTGCCAGCTCACCCGACCTGGGGGCACAGCCCCAGCATTTT.

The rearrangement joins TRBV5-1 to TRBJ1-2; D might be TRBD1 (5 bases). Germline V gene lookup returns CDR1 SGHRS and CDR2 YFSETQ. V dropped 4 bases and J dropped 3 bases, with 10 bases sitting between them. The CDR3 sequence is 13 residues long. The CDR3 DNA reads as TGCGCCAGCAGCCCCAGGGATCACTATGGCTACACCTTC. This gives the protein CASSPRDHYGYTF.

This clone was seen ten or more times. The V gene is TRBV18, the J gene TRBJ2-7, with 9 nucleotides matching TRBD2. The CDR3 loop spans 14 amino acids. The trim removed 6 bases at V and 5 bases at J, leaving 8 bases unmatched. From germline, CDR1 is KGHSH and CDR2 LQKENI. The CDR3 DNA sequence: TGTGCCAGCTCGTCCTCCGGGACTAGCCACGAGCAGTACTTC. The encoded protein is CASSSSGTSHEQYF.

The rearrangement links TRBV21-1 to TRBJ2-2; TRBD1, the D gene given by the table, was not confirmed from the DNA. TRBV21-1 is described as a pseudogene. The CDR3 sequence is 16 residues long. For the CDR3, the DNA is TGTGCCAGCAGCAAATCTACGGGCCAGGGTTCCGGGGAGCTGTTTTTT. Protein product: CASSKSTGQGSGELFF.

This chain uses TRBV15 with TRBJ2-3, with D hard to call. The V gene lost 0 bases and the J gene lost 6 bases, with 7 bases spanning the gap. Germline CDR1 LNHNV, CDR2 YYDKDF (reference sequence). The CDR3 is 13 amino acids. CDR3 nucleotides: TGTGCCACCAGCAGAGATCTCCCGGATACGCAGTATTTT. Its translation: CATSRDLPDTQYF.

CDR3 amino acids: CASRSPGQGPGYTF. The CDR3, as DNA: TGTGCCAGCAGATCCCCGGGACAGGGCCCTGGCTACACCTTC. The chain carries TRBV28 and TRBJ1-2; 9 bases agree with TRBD1. The germline CDR1 and CDR2 sequences are MDHEN and SYDVKM. The CDR3 extends over 14 amino acids. Losses at the gene ends were 6 bases for V and 7 bases for J; bases not matched to a gene: 9.

CDR3 amino acids: CASSISRGITDTQYF. Written as DNA, the CDR3 is TGTGCCAGTAGTATCTCCAGGGGGATCACAGATACGCAGTATTTT. V and J are TRBV19 and TRBJ2-3; 7 bases line up with TRBD1. In germline, CDR1 is LNHDA, CDR2 SQIVND (reference sequence). Trimming cost V 3 bases and J 2 bases; bases outside gene matches: 5. The CDR3 is 15 amino acids.